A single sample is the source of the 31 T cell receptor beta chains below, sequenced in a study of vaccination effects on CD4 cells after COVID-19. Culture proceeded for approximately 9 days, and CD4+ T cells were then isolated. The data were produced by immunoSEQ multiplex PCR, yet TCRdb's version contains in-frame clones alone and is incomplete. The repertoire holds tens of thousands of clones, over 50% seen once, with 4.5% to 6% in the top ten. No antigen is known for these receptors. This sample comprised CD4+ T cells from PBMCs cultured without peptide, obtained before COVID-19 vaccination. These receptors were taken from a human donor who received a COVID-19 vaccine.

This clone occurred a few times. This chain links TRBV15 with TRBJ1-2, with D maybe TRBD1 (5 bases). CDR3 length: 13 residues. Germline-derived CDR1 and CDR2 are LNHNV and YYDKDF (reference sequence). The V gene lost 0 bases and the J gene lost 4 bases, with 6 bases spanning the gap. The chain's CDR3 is CATSRDGAYGYTF. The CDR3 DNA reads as TGTGCCACCAGCAGAGATGGGGCCTATGGCTACACCTTC.

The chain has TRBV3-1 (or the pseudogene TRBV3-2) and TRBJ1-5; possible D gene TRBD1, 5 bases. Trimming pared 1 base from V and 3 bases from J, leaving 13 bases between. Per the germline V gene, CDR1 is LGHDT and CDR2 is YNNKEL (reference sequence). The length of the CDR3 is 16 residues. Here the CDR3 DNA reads TGTGCCAGCAGCCAAGGTGCCAGGGCACACAATCAGCCCCAGCATTTT. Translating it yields CASSQGARAHNQPQHF.

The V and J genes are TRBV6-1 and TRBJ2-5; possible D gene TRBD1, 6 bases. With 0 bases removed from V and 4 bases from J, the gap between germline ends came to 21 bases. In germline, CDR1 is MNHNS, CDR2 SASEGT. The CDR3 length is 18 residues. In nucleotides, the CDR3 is TGTGCCAGCAGTGAAGCGGTATCAGGGGCCGCGTCGGGAGAGACCCAGTACTTC. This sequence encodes CASSEAVSGAASGETQYF.

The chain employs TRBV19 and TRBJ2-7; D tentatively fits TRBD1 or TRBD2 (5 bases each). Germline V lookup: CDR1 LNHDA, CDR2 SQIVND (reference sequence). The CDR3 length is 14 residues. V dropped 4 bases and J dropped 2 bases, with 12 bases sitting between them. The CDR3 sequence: CASSTRDGAYEQYF. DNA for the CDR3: TGTGCCAGTAGTACCCGGGACGGAGCCTACGAGCAGTACTTC.

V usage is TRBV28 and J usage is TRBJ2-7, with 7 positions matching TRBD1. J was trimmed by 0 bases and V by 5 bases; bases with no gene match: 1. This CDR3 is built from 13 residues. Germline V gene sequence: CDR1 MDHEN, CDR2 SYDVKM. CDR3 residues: CASSRDSSYEQYF. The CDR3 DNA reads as TGTGCCAGCAGTCGGGACAGCTCCTACGAGCAGTACTTC.

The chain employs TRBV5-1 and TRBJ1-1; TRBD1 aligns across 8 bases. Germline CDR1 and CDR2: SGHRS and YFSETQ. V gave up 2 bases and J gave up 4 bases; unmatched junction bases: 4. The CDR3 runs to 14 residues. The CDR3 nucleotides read TGCGCCAGCAGCTTACAGGGGGGAATCACTGAAGCTTTCTTT. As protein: CASSLQGGITEAFF. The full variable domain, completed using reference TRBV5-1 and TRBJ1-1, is KAGVTQTPRYLIKTRGQQVTLSCSPISGHRSVSWYQQTPGQGLQFLFEYFSETQRNKGNFPGRFSGRQFSNSRSEMNVSTLELGDSALYLCASSLQGGITEAFFGQGTRLTVV.

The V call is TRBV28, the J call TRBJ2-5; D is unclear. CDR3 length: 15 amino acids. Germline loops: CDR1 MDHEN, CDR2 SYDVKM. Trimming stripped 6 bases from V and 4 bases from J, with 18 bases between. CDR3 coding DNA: TGTGCCAGCAGCTCCACGGTAGCCTGGGGAGAGACCCAGTACTTC. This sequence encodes CASSSTVAWGETQYF.

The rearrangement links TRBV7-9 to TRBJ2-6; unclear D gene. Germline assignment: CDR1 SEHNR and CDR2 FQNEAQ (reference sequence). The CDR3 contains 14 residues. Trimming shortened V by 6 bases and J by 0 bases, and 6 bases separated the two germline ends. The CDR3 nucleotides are TGTGCCAGCAGGAGGAGCTCTGGGGCCAACGTCCTGACTTTC. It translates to CASRRSSGANVLTF.

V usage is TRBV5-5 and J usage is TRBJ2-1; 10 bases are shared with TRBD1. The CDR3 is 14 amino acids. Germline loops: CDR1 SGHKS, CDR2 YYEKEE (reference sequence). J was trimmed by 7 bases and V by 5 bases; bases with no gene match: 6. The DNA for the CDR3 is TGTGCCAGCAGTTGGGACAGGGGTATGAATGAGCAGTTCTTC. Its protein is CASSWDRGMNEQFF.

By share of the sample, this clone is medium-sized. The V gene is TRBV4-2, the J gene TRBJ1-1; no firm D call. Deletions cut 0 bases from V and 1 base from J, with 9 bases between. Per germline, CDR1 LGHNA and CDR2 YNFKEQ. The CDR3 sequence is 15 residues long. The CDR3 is CASSQDLWTNTEAFF. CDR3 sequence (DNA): TGTGCCAGCAGCCAAGATCTTTGGACGAACACTGAAGCTTTCTTT.

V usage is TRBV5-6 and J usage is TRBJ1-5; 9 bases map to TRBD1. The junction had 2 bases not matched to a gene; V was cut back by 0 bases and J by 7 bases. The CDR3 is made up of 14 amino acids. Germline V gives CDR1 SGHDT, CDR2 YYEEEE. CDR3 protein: CASSLAGQGQPQHF. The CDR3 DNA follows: TGTGCCAGCAGCTTGGCGGGACAGGGACAGCCCCAGCATTTT. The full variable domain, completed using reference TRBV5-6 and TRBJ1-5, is DAGVTQSPTHLIKTRGQQVTLRCSPKSGHDTVSWYQQALGQGPQFIFQYYEEEERQRGNFPDRFSGHQFPNYSSELNVNALLLGDSALYLCASSLAGQGQPQHFGDGTRLSIL.

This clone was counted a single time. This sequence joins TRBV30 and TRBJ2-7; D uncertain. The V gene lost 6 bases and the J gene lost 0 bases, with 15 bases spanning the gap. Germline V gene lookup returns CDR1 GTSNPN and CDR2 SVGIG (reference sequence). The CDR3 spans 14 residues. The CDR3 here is CACPGRDSSYEQYF. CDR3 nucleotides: TGTGCCTGTCCCGGTAGGGATTCCTCCTACGAGCAGTACTTC.

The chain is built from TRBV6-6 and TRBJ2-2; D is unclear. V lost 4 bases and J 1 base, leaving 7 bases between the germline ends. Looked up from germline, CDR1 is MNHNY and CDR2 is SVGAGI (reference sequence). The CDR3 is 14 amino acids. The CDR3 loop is CASSFTGNTGELFF. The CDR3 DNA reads TGTGCCAGCAGTTTCACGGGGAACACCGGGGAGCTGTTTTTT.

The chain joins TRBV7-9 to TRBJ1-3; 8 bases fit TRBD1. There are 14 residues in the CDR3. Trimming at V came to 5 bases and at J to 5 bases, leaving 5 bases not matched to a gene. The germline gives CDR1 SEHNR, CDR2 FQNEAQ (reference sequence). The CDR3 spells CASSPRDRRNTIYF. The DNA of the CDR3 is TGTGCCAGCAGCCCTCGGGACAGGAGAAACACCATATATTTT.

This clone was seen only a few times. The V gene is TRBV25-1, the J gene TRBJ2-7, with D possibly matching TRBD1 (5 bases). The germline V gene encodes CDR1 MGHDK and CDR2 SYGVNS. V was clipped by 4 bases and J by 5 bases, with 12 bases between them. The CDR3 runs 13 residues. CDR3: CASSAKPGNEQYF. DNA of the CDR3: TGTGCCAGCAGTGCTAAGCCAGGGAACGAGCAGTACTTC.

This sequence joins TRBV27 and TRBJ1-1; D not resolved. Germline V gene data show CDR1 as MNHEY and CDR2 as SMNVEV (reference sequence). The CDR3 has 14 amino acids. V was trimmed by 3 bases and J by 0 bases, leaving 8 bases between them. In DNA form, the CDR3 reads TGTGCCAGCAGTTTGGCCCGGATGAACACTGAAGCTTTCTTT. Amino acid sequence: CASSLARMNTEAFF.

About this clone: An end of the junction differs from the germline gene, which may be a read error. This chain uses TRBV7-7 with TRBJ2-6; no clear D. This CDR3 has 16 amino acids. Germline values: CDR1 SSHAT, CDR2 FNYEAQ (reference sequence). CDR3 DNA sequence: TGTGCTAGCAGCCACCTACTACAGCCTGGGGCCAACGTCCTGACTTTC. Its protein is CASSHLLQPGANVLTF.

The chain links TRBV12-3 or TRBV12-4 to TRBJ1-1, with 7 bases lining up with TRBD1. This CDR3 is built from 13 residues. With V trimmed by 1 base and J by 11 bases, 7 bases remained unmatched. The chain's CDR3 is CASSLGTRGLAFF. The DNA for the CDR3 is TGTGCCAGCAGTTTAGGGACGAGGGGGCTGGCTTTCTTT.

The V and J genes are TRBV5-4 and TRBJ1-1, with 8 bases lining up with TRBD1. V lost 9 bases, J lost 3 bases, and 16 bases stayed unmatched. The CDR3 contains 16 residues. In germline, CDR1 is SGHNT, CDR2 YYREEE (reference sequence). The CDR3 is CATQPRNRGSDTEAFF. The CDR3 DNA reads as TGTGCCACTCAGCCCAGGAACAGGGGGTCGGACACTGAAGCTTTCTTT.

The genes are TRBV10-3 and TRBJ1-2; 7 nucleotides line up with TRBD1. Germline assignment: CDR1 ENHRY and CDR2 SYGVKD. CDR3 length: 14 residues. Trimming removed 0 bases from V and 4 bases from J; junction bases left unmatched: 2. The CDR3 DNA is TGTGCCATCAGTGAGTCGTCAGGGGGCTATGGCTACACCTTC. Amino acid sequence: CAISESSGGYGYTF.

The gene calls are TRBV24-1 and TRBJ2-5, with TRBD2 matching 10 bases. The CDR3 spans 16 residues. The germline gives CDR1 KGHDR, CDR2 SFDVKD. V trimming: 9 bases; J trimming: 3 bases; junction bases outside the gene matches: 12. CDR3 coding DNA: TGTGCCACCTCCCCCCCCGGGACTAGCGAGAAAGAGACCCAGTACTTC. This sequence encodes CATSPPGTSEKETQYF.

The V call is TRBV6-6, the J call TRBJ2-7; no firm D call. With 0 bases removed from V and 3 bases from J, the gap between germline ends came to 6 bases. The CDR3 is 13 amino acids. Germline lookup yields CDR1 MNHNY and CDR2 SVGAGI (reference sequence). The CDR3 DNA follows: TGTGCCAGCAGTTACTCCTTAGTCTACGAGCAGTACTTC. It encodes CASSYSLVYEQYF.

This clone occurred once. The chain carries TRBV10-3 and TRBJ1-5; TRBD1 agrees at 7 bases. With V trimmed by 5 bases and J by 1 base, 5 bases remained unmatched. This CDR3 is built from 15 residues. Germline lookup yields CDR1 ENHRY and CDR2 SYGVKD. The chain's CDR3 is CAISTGTESNQPQHF. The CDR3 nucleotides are TGTGCCATCAGTACCGGGACAGAGAGCAATCAGCCCCAGCATTTT.

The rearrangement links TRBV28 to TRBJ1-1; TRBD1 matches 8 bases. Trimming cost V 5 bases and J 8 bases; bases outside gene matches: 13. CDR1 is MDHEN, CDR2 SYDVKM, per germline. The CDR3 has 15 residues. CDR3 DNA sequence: TGTGCCAGCAGTCCCCCGACAGGGGCGCCCCTAGAAGCTTTCTTT. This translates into CASSPPTGAPLEAFF.

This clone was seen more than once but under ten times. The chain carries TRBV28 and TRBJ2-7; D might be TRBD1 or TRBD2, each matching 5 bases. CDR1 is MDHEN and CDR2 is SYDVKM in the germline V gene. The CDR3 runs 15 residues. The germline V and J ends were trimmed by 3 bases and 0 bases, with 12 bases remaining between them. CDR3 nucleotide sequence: TGTGCCAGCAGTTTTGTATGGGGACGCTCCTACGAGCAGTACTTC. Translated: CASSFVWGRSYEQYF.

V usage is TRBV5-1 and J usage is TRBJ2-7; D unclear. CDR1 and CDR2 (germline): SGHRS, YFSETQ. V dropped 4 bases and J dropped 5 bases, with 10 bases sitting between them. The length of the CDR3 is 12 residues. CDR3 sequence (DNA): TGCGCCAGCAGCGAGTTTCTGGACGAGCAGTACTTC. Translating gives CASSEFLDEQYF.

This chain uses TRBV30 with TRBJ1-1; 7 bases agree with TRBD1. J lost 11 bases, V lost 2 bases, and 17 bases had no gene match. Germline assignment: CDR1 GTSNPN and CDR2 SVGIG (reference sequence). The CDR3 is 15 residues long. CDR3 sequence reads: CAWSPPGQPTPGAFF. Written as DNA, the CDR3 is TGTGCCTGGAGTCCACCGGGACAGCCAACCCCTGGGGCTTTCTTT.

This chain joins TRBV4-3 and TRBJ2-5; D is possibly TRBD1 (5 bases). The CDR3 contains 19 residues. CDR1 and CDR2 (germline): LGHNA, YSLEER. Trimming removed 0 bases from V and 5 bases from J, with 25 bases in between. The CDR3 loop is CASSQDPLLPGRPRETQYF. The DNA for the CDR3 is TGCGCCAGCAGCCAAGATCCCCTTTTGCCAGGGCGTCCTAGGGAGACCCAGTACTTC.

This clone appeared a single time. The CDR3 sequence: CASSIAGGTDTQYF. The CDR3 coding sequence is TGTGCCAGTAGTATAGCGGGCGGCACAGATACGCAGTATTTT. The rearrangement links TRBV19 to TRBJ2-3; the D is unclear. Trimming removed 1 base at V and 1 base at J, with 6 bases between. Germline CDR1 is LNHDA and CDR2 is SQIVND (reference sequence). The length of the CDR3 is 14 residues. Using reference TRBV19 and TRBJ2-3 for the parts outside the CDR3, the full variable domain is DGGITQSPKYLFRKEGQNVTLSCEQNLNHDAMYWYRQDPGQGLRLIYYSQIVNDFQKGDIAEGYSVSREKKESFPLTVTSAQKNPTAFYLCASSIAGGTDTQYFGPGTRLTVL.

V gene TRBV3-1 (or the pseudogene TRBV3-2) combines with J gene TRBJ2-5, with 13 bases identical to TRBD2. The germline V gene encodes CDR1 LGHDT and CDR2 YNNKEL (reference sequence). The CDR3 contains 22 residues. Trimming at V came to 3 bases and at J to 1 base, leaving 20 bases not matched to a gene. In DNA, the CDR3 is TGTGCCAGCAGCCAGTGGTGGCGGCGACAGGGGGGACTAGCGGGACCCCAAGAGACCCAGTACTTC. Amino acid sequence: CASSQWWRRQGGLAGPQETQYF.

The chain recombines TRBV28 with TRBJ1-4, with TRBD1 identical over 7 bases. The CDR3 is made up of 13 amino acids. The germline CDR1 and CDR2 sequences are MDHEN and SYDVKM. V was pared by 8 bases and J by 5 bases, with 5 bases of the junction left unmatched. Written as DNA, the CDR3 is TGTGCCAGCCAGGGGGACCGGAATGAAAAACTGTTTTTT. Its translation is CASQGDRNEKLFF. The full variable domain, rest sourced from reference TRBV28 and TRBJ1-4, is DVKVTQSSRYLVKRTGEKVFLECVQDMDHENMFWYRQDPGLGLRLIYFSYDVKMKEKGDIPEGYSVSREKKERFSLILESASTNQTSMYLCASQGDRNEKLFFGSGTQLSVL.